These T cell receptor beta chains were read from a single sample in a study of vaccination and CD4 T cells after COVID-19. Their antigens remain unidentified. TCRdb called the PCR reads again in MiXCR, with one record for every CDR3 protein. The sample has 8,700 or so distinct CDR3 sequences, about 70% seen once. The specimen comprised CD4+ T cells from blood, cultured in vitro, sampled before SARS-CoV-2 vaccination. Receptor source: a human donor who had recovered from COVID-19. Both conserved end residues are trimmed from each CDR3. The listing skips clone size in some rows; elsewhere it reads once, few, many or a size class.

CDR3aa | abundance | v_gene
ASRGDRGYYGYT | . | TRBV10-1
ASSLQGDGRYGYT | few | TRBV7-9
SAPGTSGYNEQF | . | TRBV20-1
ASSISPAGGPTTDTQY | few | TRBV19
ASSFHGSSYEQY | . | TRBV28
ASRITIFEANSPLH | . | TRBV6-1
SAPLLNEQF | . | TRBV20-1
ASSPGTRPNSPLH | few | TRBV7-2
ASSLSGPGKGTDTQY | . | TRBV19
ASRRPYRRGGELF | . | TRBV28
SARTGNTGELF | once | TRBV20-1
ASSIGQNNQPQH | . | TRBV5-1
AAGPEQGATSSYEQY | . | TRBV4-2
ASTMGGMSMNTEAF | few | TRBV7-6
ASSRTLTSLTGEQY | . | TRBV12-3/TRBV12-4
ASSLQRYGYT | . | TRBV7-2
ASSYSGTGTQPQH | . | TRBV6-2/TRBV6-3
ASSRGTSSINSPLH | . | TRBV5-6
AISEDTTNEKLF | . | TRBV10-3
ASSSTSGNNEQF | . | TRBV27
SARSLAGGSYNEQF | . | TRBV20-1
SARASGSANEQF | . | TRBV20-1
ASNPSTASTDTQY | . | TRBV10-2
ASRPWTSGNNEQF | . | TRBV6-1
ASSGPPQETQY | . | TRBV5-6
SVEWREAGANVLT | . | TRBV29-1
ASSQQGQGRNSPLH | few | TRBV18
ASSVRGGNQPQH | . | TRBV9
ASSPRSGQGNQPQH | . | TRBV27
ASSRDSSSYGYT | . | TRBV2
ASSPYREAAEAF | . | TRBV6-1
SATPIVTGNTEAF | . | TRBV20-1
ASSLVSAVTDTQY | few | TRBV7-2
ASSGTSGSYEQY | . | TRBV6-1
SARLAGGRGDTDTQY | . | TRBV20-1
ASSIDRGPYYDGYT | once | TRBV19
ATSDLDSYEQY | . | TRBV24-1
ASSLQGADEQY | . | TRBV5-5
ASSLWPRETQY | . | TRBV7-6
ASSLSGQETQY | . | TRBV5-5
ASSPMAILPNEQF | . | TRBV11-2
ASRILASGSTGELF | . | TRBV6-1
SARLTLGTNNSPLH | . | TRBV20-1
ASSELGPRVRETQY | . | TRBV2
ASRGQGADEKLF | . | TRBV6-1
ASSLRQGLDTEAF | . | TRBV19
ATSETPSHNSPLH | . | TRBV19
ASLDWTSGTDTQY | few | TRBV2
SARDVAGVQYEQY | once | TRBV20-1
ASTDQRLRGYGYT | . | TRBV6-1